The 11 T cell receptor beta chains in this list originate from one sample, sequenced in a study of T cell clonality in common variable immunodeficiency. TCRdb's copy holds only in-frame clones and misses some; the assay was immunoSEQ multiplex PCR. The listing records some 16,000 clones. Regarding the study as a whole: In common variable immunodeficiency, TCR beta chains reportedly carried fewer deletions and N-nucleotide insertions.

For these receptors, no antigen is known. Sequencing was performed on peripheral blood mononuclear cells. The receptor set was obtained from a human donor with common variable immunodeficiency.

This clone counts as medium-sized by frequency. Read sequence stops 3 residues before the CDR3 end, and the germline J gene provides the missing end. The chain employs TRBV7-9 and TRBJ2-1; 11 positions agree with TRBD2. CDR3 size: 15 residues. CDR1 and CDR2 (germline): SEHNR, FQNEAQ (reference sequence). After removal of 5 bases from V and 3 bases from J, the junction contained 3 bases not matched to a gene. The sequenced part of the CDR3 DNA is TGTGCCAGCAGCCCCGGGACTAGCGGCTACAATGAG. The encoded protein is CASSPGTSGYNE. The CDR3 as a whole reads CASSPGTSGYNEQFF.

With regard to this clone: The read is 3 residues too short to cover the CDR3 end, so that end is filled in from the germline J gene. V is TRBV5-1 and J is TRBJ2-7, with a weak D call TRBD1 (5 bases). Germline-derived CDR1 and CDR2 are SGHRS and YFSETQ. The CDR3 covers 16 residues. The V end was cut by 0 bases, the J end by 3 bases, with 16 bases between. The sequenced part of the CDR3 DNA is TGCGCCAGCAGCTTGGGTGGCGGACACACATTCTACGAG. The encoded protein is CASSLGGGHTFYE. The entire CDR3 is CASSLGGGHTFYEQYF.

This clone is called medium-sized based on its frequency. This CDR3 is CSVASGQTFTEAFF. The part of the CDR3 DNA that was read is TGCAGTGTGGCGTCGGGACAAACGTTCACTGAA. The chain uses TRBV20-1 and TRBJ1-1; TRBD1 might be the D (6 bases). The read terminates 3 residues before the CDR3 end, so the remaining end is supplied by the germline J gene. Germline V gene data show CDR1 as DFQATT and CDR2 as SNEGSKA (reference sequence). The CDR3 spans 14 residues. V dropped 7 bases and J dropped 4 bases, with 19 bases sitting between them.

As for this clone: Read data end 3 residues before the CDR3 end; the end is taken from the germline J gene. The J gene is TRBJ2-5, the V gene TRBV5-6; D may be TRBD1 (6 bases). This CDR3 comprises 12 residues. CDR1 SGHDT and CDR2 YYEEEE come from the germline V gene. Deletions cut 2 bases from V and 4 bases from J, with 6 bases between. CDR3 amino acids: CASSLQGETQYF. The DNA read from the CDR3 is TGTGCCAGCAGCTTACAGGGAGAGACC. Looking up the rest from reference TRBV5-6 and TRBJ2-5 gives the full variable domain: DAGVTQSPTHLIKTRGQQVTLRCSPKSGHDTVSWYQQALGQGPQFIFQYYEEEERQRGNFPDRFSGHQFPNYSSELNVNALLLGDSALYLCASSLQGETQYFGPGTRLLVL.

A remark on this clone: The read ends 3 residues before the CDR3 terminus; that terminus is restored from the germline J gene. This chain joins TRBV5-1 and TRBJ2-7; D possibly corresponds to TRBD1 (5 bases). Trimming removed 5 bases at V and 0 bases at J, with 15 bases between. The CDR3 runs 15 residues. Germline assignment: CDR1 SGHRS and CDR2 YFSETQ. The CDR3 DNA, read in part, is TGCGCCAGCAGTGAATTAGGGGTCTTCTCCTACGAG. Translating gives CASSELGVFSYE. Given in full, the CDR3 is CASSELGVFSYEQYF.

As to this clone: The read ends 3 residues shy of where the CDR3 ends; the end is completed using the germline J gene. The chain carries TRBV18 and TRBJ2-5; D not certain. This CDR3 comprises 14 residues. The V end was cut by 0 bases, the J end by 1 base, with 6 bases between. Germline CDR1 reads KGHSH; CDR2 reads LQKENI. The sequenced CDR3 bases are TGTGCCAGCTCACCACCGGCCACCCAAGAGACC. The encoded protein is CASSPPATQET. The whole CDR3 protein reads CASSPPATQETQYF.

This clone ranks as medium-sized in terms of frequency. The read terminates 3 residues ahead of where the CDR3 ends, so the germline J gene completes it. This chain links TRBV5-1 with TRBJ1-2; 8 bases map to TRBD1. CDR3 length equals 15 residues. From germline, CDR1 is SGHRS and CDR2 YFSETQ. Losses at the gene ends were 0 bases for V and 4 bases for J; bases not matched to a gene: 5. Incomplete CDR3 DNA: TGCGCCAGCAGCTTGGGGGCAGGGGGCGGCTATGGC. It specifies CASSLGAGGGYG. The full CDR3 protein is CASSLGAGGGYGYTF.

The DNA read from the CDR3 is TGTGCCAGCAGCGTCTACAGGGCCGGGGAG. Encoded protein: CASSVYRAGE. The whole CDR3 protein is CASSVYRAGELFF. This sequence joins TRBV11-2 and TRBJ2-2; tentative D call: TRBD1 (6 bases). Coverage ceases 3 residues before the CDR3 finishes, and the germline J gene fills in the end. V shed 5 bases and J shed 6 bases, with 10 bases lying between them. CDR1 SGHAT and CDR2 FQNNGV come from the germline V gene. CDR3 length equals 13 residues.

Measured by frequency, this clone is medium-sized. The sequenced fragment ends 3 residues before the CDR3 boundary, so the rest is inferred from the germline J gene. The rearrangement joins TRBV19 to TRBJ2-7, with D possibly matching TRBD1 (6 bases). The V end lost 3 bases, the J end lost 2 bases, and 14 bases lay between the germline ends. CDR1 is LNHDA, CDR2 SQIVND, per germline (reference sequence). This CDR3 region has 15 residues. The sequenced CDR3 bases are TGTGCCAGTAGTATTTTGACAGGTGGCACCTACGAG. Translation: CASSILTGGTYE. The whole CDR3 is CASSILTGGTYEQYF. The full variable domain, completed using reference TRBV19 and TRBJ2-7, is DGGITQSPKYLFRKEGQNVTLSCEQNLNHDAMYWYRQDPGQGLRLIYYSQIVNDFQKGDIAEGYSVSREKKESFPLTVTSAQKNPTAFYLCASSILTGGTYEQYFGPGTRLTVT.

With regard to this clone: The read falls 3 residues short of the CDR3 end, and the missing part is taken from the germline J gene. The V gene is TRBV2, the J gene TRBJ1-2; TRBD1 is a possible D gene (6 bases). The V and J ends lost 8 bases and 1 base respectively, with 11 bases between them. Germline V gives CDR1 SNHLY, CDR2 FYNNEI. The CDR3 is 13 residues long. CDR3 DNA (partial): TGTGCCAGCGAAGGACAGCATAACTATGGC. This translates into CASEGQHNYG. The full CDR3 reads CASEGQHNYGYTF.

As for this clone: The read terminates 3 residues before the CDR3 end, so the remaining end is supplied by the germline J gene. This chain joins TRBV5-5 and TRBJ2-3, with TRBD2 as a possible D gene (7 bases). CDR1 SGHKS and CDR2 YYEKEE come from the germline V gene (reference sequence). Between the trimmed V and J ends, which lost 2 bases and 2 bases, there was a span of 12 bases. There are 15 residues in the CDR3. The sequenced part of the CDR3 DNA is TGTGCCAGCAGCTTAGGAGGGGGGGCCACAGATACG. It is translated as CASSLGGGATDT. The CDR3, in full, reads CASSLGGGATDTQYF.